The rows below give T cell receptor beta chains drawn from one sample of a study of T cell repertoires in cytomegalovirus infection. These receptors lack a known antigen. TCRdb passed the reads through MiXCR, listing each CDR3 protein once. The table has about 890,000 distinct CDR3 sequences, more than 25% seen once; the top ten hold over 13%. The source material was cultured CD8+ T cells from PBMCs, sampled from culture after CMV antigen stimulation. Receptors originate from a human donor in good health (CMV status not recorded). Some clones in this sample may be carry-over from other donors' samples. The CDR3 runs from the conserved cysteine through the conserved F or W. Fields, in order: V gene, J gene, D gene, clone size, CDR3 length, CDR3 protein, CDR3 DNA. The D gene is left open where the match is weak. Not every row has a clone size; where given, it reads once, few, many or a size class.

TRBV6-6	TRBJ1-4	-	-	15	CASSYSVTTNEKLFF	TGTGCCAGCAGTTACTCCGTAACAACTAATGAAAAACTGTTTTTT
TRBV10-3	TRBJ2-5	TRBD1	-	14	CAISDWDRGETQYF	TGTGCCATCAGTGATTGGGACAGGGGTGAGACCCAGTACTTC
TRBV19	TRBJ2-3	TRBD2	-	13	CAVSGGGADTQYF	TGTGCCGTCTCTGGCGGGGGTGCAGATACGCAGTATTTT
TRBV11-2	TRBJ1-2	TRBD1	-	19	CASSLSYLGQLSSNYGYTF	TGTGCCAGCAGCTTATCCTATCTGGGACAGCTCTCATCTAACTATGGCTACACCTTC
TRBV20-1	TRBJ1-1	-	few	11	CSAPSGGRAFF	TGCAGTGCCCCCTCCGGGGGGAGAGCTTTCTTT
TRBV7-8	TRBJ1-5	-	-	17	CASSLRGAEYSNQPQHF	TGTGCCAGCAGCTTAAGGGGTGCAGAATATAGCAATCAGCCCCAGCATTTT
TRBV7-3	TRBJ2-1	-	-	14	CASSEGFTHNEQFF	TGTGCCAGCAGCGAAGGATTCACCCACAATGAGCAGTTCTTC
TRBV19	TRBJ1-1	-	few	15	CASSRAAVSDTEAFF	TGTGCCAGTAGTAGGGCGGCAGTGTCGGACACTGAAGCTTTCTTT
TRBV6-1	TRBJ1-1	-	-	13	CASSDGKNTEAFF	TGTGCCAGCAGTGACGGCAAGAACACTGAAGCTTTCTTT
TRBV9	TRBJ2-1	-	few	16	CASSPRGGPSYNEQFF	TGTGCCAGCAGCCCCCGGGGCGGACCGTCCTACAATGAGCAGTTCTTC
TRBV7-8	TRBJ1-3	-	many	14	CASSFKAGENTIYF	TGTGCCAGCAGCTTTAAGGCTGGGGAAAACACCATATATTTT
TRBV12-3/TRBV12-4	TRBJ2-6	TRBD1	-	19	CASSLTGADLASGANVLTF	TGTGCCAGCAGTTTAACAGGGGCCGATCTCGCTTCTGGGGCCAACGTCCTGACTTTC
TRBV9	TRBJ1-5	TRBD1	few	14	CASSVGQTGQPQHF	TGTGCCAGCAGCGTGGGACAGACGGGTCAGCCCCAGCATTTT
TRBV19	TRBJ1-5	-	few	15	CASSIPGASNQPQHF	TGTGCCAGTAGTATCCCAGGGGCAAGCAATCAGCCCCAGCATTTT
TRBV10-3	TRBJ1-1	-	-	11	CAISESTEAFF	TGTGCCATCAGTGAGTCGACTGAAGCTTTCTTT
TRBV12-3/TRBV12-4	TRBJ1-5	TRBD1	-	15	CATLTTGFSNQPQHF	TGTGCCACCCTAACGACAGGGTTTAGCAATCAGCCCCAGCATTTT